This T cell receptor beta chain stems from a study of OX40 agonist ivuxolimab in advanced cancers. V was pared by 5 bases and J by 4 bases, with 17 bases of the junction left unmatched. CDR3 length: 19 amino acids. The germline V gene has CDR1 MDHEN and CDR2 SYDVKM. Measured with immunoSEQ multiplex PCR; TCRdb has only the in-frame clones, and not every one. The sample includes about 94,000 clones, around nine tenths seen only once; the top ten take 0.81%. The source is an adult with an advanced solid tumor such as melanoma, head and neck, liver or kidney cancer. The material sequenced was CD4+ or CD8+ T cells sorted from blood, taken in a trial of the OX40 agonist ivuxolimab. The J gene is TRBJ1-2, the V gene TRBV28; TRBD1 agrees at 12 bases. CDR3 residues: CASSPGQGAHRGWSYGYTF. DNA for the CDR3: TGTGCCAGCAGTCCGGGACAGGGGGCTCACCGGGGTTGGTCCTATGGCTACACCTTC.